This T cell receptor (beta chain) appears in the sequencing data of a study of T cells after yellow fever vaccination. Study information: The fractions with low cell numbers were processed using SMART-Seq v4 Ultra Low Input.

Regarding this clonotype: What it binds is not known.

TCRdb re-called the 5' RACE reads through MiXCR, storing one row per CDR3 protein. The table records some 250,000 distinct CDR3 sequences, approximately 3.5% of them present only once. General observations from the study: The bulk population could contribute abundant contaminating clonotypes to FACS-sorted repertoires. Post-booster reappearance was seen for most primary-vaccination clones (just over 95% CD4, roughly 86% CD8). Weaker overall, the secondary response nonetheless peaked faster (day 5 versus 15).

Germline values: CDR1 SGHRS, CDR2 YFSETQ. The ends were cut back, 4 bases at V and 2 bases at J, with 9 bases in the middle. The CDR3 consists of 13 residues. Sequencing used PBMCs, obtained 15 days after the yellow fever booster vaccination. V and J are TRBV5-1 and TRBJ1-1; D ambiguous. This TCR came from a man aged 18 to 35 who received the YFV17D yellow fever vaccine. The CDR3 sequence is CASSLPSNTEAFF. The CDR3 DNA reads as TGCGCCAGCAGCCTCCCCTCCAACACTGAAGCTTTCTTT.